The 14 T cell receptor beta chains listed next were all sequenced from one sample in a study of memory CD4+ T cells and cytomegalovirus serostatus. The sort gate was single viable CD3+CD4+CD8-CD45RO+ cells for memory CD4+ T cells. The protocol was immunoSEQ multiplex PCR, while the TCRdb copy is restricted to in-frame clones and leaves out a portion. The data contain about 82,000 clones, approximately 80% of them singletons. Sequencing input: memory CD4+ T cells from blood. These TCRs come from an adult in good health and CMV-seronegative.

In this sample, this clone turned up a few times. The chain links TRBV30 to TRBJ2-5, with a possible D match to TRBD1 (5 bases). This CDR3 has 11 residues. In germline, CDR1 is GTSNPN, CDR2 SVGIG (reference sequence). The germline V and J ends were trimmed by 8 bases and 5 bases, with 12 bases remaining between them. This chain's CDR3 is CARTLSETQYF. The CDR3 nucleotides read TGTGCCCGGACACTTTCGGAGACCCAGTACTTC.

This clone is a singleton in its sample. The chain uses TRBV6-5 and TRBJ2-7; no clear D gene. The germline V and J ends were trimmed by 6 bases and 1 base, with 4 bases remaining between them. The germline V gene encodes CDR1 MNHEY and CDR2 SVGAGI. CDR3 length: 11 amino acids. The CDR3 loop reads CASSTSYEQYF. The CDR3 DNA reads TGTGCCAGCAGCACATCCTACGAGCAGTACTTC.

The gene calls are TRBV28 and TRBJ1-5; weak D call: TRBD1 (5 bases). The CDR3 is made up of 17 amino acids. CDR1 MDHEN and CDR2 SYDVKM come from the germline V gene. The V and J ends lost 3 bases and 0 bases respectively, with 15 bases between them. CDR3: CASSFPGPSVSNQPQHF. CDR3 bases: TGTGCCAGCAGTTTTCCGGGACCGTCTGTTAGCAATCAGCCCCAGCATTTT.

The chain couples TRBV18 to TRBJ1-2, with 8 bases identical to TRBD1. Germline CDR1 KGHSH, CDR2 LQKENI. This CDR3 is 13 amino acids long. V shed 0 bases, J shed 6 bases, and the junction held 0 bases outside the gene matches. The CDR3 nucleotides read TGTGCCAGCTCACCACCGGGACAGGATGGCTACACCTTC. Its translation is CASSPPGQDGYTF.

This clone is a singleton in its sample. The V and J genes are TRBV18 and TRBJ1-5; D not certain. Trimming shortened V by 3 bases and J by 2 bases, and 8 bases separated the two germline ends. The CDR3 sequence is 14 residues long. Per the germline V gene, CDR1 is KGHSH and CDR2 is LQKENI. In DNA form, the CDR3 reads TGTGCCAGCTCACCGGGGTATGGCAATCAGCCCCAGCATTTT. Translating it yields CASSPGYGNQPQHF.

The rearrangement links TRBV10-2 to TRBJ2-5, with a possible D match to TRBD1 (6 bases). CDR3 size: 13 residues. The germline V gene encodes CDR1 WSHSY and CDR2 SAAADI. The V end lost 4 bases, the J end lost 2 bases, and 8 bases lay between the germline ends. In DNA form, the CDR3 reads TGCGCCAGCAGTGCGGACAGTCAAGAGACCCAGTACTTC. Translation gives CASSADSQETQYF.

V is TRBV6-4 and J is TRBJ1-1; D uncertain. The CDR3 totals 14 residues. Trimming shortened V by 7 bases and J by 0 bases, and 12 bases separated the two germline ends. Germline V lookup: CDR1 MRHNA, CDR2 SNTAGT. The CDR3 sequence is CASMKESMNTEAFF. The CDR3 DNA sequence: TGTGCCAGCATGAAAGAGTCCATGAACACTGAAGCTTTCTTT.

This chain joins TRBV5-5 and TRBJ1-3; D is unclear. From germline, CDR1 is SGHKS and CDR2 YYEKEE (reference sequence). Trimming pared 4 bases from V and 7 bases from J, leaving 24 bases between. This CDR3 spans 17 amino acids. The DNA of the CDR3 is TGTGCCAGCAGCCACTCCTCGAGGAGGGAGGAAGAGAACACCATATATTTT. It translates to CASSHSSRREEENTIYF.

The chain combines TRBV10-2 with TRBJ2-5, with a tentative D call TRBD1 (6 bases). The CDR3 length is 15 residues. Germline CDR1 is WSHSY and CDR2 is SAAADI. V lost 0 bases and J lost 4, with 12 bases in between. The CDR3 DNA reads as TGCGCCAGCAGTGAGTCGACTGGGGGCCGAGAGACCCAGTACTTC. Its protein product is CASSESTGGRETQYF.

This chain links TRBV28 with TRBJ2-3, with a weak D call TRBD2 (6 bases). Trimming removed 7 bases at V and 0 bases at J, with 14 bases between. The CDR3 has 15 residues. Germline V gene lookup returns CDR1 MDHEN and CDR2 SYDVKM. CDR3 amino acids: CASITAGTSTDTQYF. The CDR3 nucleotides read TGTGCCAGCATAACGGCGGGAACTAGCACAGATACGCAGTATTTT.

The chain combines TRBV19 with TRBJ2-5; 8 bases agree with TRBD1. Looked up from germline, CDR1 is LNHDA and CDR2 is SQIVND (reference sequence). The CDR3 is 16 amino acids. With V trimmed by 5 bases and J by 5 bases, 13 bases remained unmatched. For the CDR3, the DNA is TGTGCCAGTAGTCGCCTACGGGACAGGTCGGCCGAGACCCAGTACTTC. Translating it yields CASSRLRDRSAETQYF.

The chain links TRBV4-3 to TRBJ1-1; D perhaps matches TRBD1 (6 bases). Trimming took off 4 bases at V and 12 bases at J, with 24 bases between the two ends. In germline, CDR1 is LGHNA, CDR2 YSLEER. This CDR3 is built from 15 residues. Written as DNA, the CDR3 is TGCGCCAGCAGCCGTAAGGCGGGGGGGGCGGTCGTTACTTTCTTT. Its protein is CASSRKAGGAVVTFF.

CDR3 DNA sequence: TGTGCCAGCAGCTTAACAGGGTCGGACACCGGGGAGCTGTTTTTT. It specifies CASSLTGSDTGELFF. This chain joins TRBV7-2 and TRBJ2-2; D is possibly TRBD1 (6 bases). V was cut by 2 bases and J by 3 bases, with 10 bases left in between. Germline assignment: CDR1 SGHTA and CDR2 FQGNSA. The CDR3 is 15 residues long.

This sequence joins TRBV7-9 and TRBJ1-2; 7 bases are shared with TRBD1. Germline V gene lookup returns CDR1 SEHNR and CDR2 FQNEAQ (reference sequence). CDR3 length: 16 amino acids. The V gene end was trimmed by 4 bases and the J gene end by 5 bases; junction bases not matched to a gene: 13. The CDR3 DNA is TGTGCCAGCAGCTCCCCGATGAGACAGGGCTCATATGGCTACACCTTC. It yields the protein CASSSPMRQGSYGYTF.